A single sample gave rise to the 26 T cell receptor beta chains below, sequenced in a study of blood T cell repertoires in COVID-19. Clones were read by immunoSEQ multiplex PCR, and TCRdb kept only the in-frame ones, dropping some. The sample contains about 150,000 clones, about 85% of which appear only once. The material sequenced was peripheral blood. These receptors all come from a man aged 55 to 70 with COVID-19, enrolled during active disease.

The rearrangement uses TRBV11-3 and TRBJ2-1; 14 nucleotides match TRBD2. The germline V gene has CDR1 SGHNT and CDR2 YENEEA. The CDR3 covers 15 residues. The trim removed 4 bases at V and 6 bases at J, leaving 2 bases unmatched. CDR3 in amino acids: CASSSGLAGGNEQFF. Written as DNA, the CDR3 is TGTGCCAGCAGCTCCGGACTAGCGGGAGGCAATGAGCAGTTCTTC. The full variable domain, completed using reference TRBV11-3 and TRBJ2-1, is EAGVVQSPRYKIIEKKQPVAFWCNPISGHNTLYWYLQNLGQGPELLIRYENEEAVDDSQLPKDRFSAERLKGVDSTLKIQPAELGDSAVYLCASSSGLAGGNEQFFGPGTRLTVL.

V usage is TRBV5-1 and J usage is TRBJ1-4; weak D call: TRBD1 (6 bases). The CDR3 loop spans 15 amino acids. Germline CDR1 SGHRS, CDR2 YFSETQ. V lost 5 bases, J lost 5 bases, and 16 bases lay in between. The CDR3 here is CASSPTGFVNEKLFF. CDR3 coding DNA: TGCGCCAGCAGTCCAACAGGGTTTGTAAATGAAAAACTGTTTTTT.

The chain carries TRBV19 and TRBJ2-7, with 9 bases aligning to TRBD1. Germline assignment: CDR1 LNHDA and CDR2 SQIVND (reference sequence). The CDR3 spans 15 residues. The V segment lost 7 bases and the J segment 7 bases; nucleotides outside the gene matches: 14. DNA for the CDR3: TGTGCCAGTACTCCACCGGGACAGGGTTGGGGAGAGCAGTACTTC. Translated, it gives CASTPPGQGWGEQYF.

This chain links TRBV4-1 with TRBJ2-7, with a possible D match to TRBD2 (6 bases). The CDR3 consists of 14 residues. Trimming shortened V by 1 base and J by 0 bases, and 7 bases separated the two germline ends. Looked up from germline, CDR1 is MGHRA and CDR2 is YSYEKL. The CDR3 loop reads CASSQVAASYEQYF. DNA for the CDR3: TGCGCCAGCAGCCAAGTAGCGGCCTCCTACGAGCAGTACTTC.

CDR3 DNA: TGTGCCAGCAGTGAGACAAGAGCTAACTATGGCTACACCTTC. It is translated as CASSETRANYGYTF. The V and J genes are TRBV6-1 and TRBJ1-2; D is unresolved. Germline assignment: CDR1 MNHNS and CDR2 SASEGT. V was shortened by 3 bases and J by 0 bases, with 8 bases between the two germline ends. The CDR3 contains 14 residues.

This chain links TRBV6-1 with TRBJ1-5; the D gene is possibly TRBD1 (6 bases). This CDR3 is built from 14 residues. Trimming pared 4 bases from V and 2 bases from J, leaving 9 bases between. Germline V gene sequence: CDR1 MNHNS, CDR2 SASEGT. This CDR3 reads CASSAAGGNQPQHF. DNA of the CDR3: TGTGCCAGCAGTGCAGCAGGGGGCAATCAGCCCCAGCATTTT.

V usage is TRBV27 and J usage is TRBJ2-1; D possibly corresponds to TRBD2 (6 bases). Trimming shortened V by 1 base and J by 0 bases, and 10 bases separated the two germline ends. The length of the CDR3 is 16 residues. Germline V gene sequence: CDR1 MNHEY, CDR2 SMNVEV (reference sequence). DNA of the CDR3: TGTGCCAGCAGTTTATTCCGGCGGGGCTCCTACAATGAGCAGTTCTTC. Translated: CASSLFRRGSYNEQFF.

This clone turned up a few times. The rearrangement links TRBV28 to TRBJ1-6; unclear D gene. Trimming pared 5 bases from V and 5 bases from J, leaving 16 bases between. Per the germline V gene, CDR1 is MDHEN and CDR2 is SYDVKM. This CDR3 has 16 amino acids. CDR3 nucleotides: TGTGCCAGCAGTACGGTGGGAGACCGGCATAATTCACCCCTCCACTTT. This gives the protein CASSTVGDRHNSPLHF.

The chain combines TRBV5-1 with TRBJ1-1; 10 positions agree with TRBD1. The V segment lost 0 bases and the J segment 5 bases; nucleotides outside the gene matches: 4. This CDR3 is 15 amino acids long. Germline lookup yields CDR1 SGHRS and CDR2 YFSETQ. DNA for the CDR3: TGCGCCAGCAGCTTGGGACAGGGGGCTAGGACTGAAGCTTTCTTT. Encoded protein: CASSLGQGARTEAFF.

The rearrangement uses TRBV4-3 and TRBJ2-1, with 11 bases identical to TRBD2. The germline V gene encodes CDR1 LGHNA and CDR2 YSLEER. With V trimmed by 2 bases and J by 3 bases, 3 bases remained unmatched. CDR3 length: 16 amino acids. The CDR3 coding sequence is TGCGCCAGCAGCCAATGGGGACTAGCGGACTACAATGAGCAGTTCTTC. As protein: CASSQWGLADYNEQFF.

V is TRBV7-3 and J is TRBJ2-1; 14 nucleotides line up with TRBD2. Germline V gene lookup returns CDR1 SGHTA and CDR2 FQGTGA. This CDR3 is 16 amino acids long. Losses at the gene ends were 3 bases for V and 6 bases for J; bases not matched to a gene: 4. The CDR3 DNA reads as TGTGCCAGCAGCTTCTCGGGACTAGCGGGAGTCAATGAGCAGTTCTTC. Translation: CASSFSGLAGVNEQFF.

CDR3 loop: CASSLSAGGTEAFF. In DNA form, the CDR3 reads TGTGCCAGCAGCTTAAGTGCGGGAGGGACTGAAGCTTTCTTT. The chain uses TRBV7-3 and TRBJ1-1, with D unresolved. V was shortened by 1 base and J by 5 bases, with 11 bases between the two germline ends. Germline V gives CDR1 SGHTA, CDR2 FQGTGA. The length of the CDR3 is 14 residues.

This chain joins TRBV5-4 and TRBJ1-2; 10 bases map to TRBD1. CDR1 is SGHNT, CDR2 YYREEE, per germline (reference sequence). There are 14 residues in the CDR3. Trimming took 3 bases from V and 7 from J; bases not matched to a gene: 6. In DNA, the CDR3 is TGTGCCAGCAGCTCAAACCGGGACAGGGGTGGCTACACCTTC. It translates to CASSSNRDRGGYTF.

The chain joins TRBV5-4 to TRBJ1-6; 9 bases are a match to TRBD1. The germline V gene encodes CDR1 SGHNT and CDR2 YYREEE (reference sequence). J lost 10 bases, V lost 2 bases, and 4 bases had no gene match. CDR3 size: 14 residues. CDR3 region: CASSFGQGRSPLHF. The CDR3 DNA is TGTGCCAGCAGCTTCGGACAGGGGCGATCACCCCTCCACTTT.

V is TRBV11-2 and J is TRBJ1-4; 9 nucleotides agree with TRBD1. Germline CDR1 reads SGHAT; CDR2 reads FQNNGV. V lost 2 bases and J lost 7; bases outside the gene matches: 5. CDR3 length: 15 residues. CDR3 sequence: CASSLQTGGGEKLFF. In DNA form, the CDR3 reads TGTGCCAGCAGCTTACAGACAGGGGGTGGTGAAAAACTGTTTTTT.

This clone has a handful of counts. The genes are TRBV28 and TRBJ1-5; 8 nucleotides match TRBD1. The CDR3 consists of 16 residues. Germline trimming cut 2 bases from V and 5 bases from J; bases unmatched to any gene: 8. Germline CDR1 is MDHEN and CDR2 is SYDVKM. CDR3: CASSLPPTGGDQPQHF. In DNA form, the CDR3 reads TGTGCCAGCAGTTTACCCCCCACAGGGGGGGATCAGCCCCAGCATTTT.

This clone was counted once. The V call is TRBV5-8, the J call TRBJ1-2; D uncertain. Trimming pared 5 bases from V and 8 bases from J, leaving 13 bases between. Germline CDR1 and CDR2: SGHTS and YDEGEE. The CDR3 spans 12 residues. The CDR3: CASSRVSMGYTF. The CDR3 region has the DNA TGTGCCAGCAGTCGGGTCTCTATGGGCTACACCTTC.

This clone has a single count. CDR3 sequence (DNA): TGTGCCTGGAGTGTTGATAAGGGGCACTATGGCTACACCTTC. Translated: CAWSVDKGHYGYTF. The chain carries TRBV30 and TRBJ1-2; a weak D match, TRBD1 (5 bases). V lost 0 bases to trimming and J lost 3 bases, with 11 bases between them. The germline V gene has CDR1 GTSNPN and CDR2 SVGIG (reference sequence). The CDR3 runs to 14 residues.

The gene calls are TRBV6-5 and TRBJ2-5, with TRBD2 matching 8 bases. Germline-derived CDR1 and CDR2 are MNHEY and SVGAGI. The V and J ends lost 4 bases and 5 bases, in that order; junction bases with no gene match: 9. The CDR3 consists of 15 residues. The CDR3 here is CASSFTGGALETQYF. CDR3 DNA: TGTGCCAGCAGTTTTACCGGGGGGGCATTGGAGACCCAGTACTTC.

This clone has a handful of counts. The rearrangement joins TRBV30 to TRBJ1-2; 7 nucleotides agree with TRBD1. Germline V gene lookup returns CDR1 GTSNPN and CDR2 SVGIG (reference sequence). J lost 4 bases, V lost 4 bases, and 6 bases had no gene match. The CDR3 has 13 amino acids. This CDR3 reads CAWMTGRTYGYTF. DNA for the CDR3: TGTGCCTGGATGACAGGGCGAACCTATGGCTACACCTTC.

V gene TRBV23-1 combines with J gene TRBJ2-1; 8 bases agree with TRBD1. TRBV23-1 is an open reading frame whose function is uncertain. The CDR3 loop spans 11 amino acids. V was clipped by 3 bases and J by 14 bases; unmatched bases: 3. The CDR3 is CASSHVQGEFF. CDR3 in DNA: TGCGCCAGCAGTCACGTACAGGGGGAGTTCTTC.

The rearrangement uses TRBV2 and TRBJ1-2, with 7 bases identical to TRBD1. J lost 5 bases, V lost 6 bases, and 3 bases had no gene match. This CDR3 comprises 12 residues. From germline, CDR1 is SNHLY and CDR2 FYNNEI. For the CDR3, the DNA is TGTGCCAGCAGAGGACAGGTATATGGCTACACCTTC. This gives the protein CASRGQVYGYTF. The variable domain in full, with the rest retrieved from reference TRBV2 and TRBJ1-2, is EPEVTQTPSHQVTQMGQEVILRCVPISNHLYFYWYRQILGQKVEFLVSFYNNEISEKSEIFDDQFSVERPDGSNFTLKIRSTKLEDSAMYFCASRGQVYGYTFGSGTRLTVV.

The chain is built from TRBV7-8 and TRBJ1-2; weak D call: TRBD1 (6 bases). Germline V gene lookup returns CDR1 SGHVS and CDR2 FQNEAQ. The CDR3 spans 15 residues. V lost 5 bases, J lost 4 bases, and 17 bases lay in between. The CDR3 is CASSKGQIFGYGYTF. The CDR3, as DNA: TGTGCCAGCAGCAAGGGACAAATTTTCGGCTATGGCTACACCTTC.

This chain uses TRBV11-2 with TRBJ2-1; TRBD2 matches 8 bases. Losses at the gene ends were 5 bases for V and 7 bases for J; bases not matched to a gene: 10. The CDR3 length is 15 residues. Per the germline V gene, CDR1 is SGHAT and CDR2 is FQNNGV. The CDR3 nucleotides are TGTGCCAGCAGCCCCGCACGAGTAGCGGGGAATGAGCAGTTCTTC. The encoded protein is CASSPARVAGNEQFF.

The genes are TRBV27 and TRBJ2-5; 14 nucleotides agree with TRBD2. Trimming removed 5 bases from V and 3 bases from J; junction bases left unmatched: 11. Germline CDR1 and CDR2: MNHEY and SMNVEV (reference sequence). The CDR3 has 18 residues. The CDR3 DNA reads TGTGCCAGCAGTCCTCTGGCGACTAGCGGGGGGGAAAAAGAGACCCAGTACTTC. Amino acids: CASSPLATSGGEKETQYF.

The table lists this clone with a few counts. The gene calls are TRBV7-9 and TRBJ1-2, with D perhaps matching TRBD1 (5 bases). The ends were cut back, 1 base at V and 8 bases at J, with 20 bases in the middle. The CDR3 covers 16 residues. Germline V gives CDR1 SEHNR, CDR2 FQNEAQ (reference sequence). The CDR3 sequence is CASSLVGGMALEGYTF. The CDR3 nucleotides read TGTGCCAGCAGCTTAGTCGGGGGTATGGCTTTGGAGGGCTACACCTTC.